This T cell receptor beta chain was retrieved from a study of cytomegalovirus exposure and HLA in healthy donors. The PCR employed 60 Vbeta primers together with 13 Jbeta primers. Some clones are missing from TCRdb's copy, which holds only in-frame ones; the method was immunoSEQ multiplex PCR. The sample yields about 120,000 clones, over 8% seen once. Deletions cut 3 bases from V and 0 bases from J, with 12 bases between. CDR1 is MNHEY and CDR2 is SMNVEV in the germline V gene (reference sequence). The length of the CDR3 is 15 residues. Findings of the study overall: The study listed 150 to 200 cytomegalovirus-associated TCR beta chains. Sequencing likely caused a cluster of highly shared sequence variants. Common viral pathogens seemed, in a later analysis, to connect with several of the most significant clusters. A later analysis linked a missense DCLRE1C variant to TCR beta V- and J-gene trimming.

As for this clone: What it binds is not known.

Sequencing was performed on PBMCs. The chain recombines TRBV27 with TRBJ2-7; a possible D gene is TRBD2 (5 bases). The sequence derives from a man aged 25 to 40 in good health and CMV-seronegative. CDR3 DNA sequence: TGTGCCAGCAGTTTTACCGGGGATAGCTCCTACGAGCAGTACTTC. It codes for CASSFTGDSSYEQYF.